This T cell receptor beta chain was sequenced for a study of CD8+ T cells in alopecia areata (dated by TCRdb to 2016 to 2019). Concerning the study at large: Treated patients were enrolled in an open-label pilot trial of oral tofacitinib, 5 to 10 mg twice daily, for moderate-to-severe alopecia areata. Patients on tofacitinib were biopsied at baseline and after 4 and 24 weeks of treatment, and several of the patients also had a later scalp biopsy. RNA was extracted with the PAXgene miRNA kit for fixed scalp, the miRNeasy kit for PBMCs, and the RNeasy kit for mouse skin. Scalp clonality was compared among normal scalp (n=4), patchy alopecia areata scalp (n=8), and alopecia totalis/universalis scalp (n=8). Human TCRbeta sequencing covered scalp tissue and sorted CD4+ and CD8+ peripheral blood T cells from patchy and totalis/universalis alopecia areata patients and healthy controls. The SALT score, which quantifies the percentage of affected scalp surface area, was used to measure disease severity in treated patients. In both human patients and the C3H/HeJ mouse model, the study applied high-throughput TCRbeta sequencing to look at T cell clonal expansion in alopecia areata. Amplification of TCRbeta CDR3 regions was done by immunoSEQ multiplex PCR using 35 Vbeta forward primers and 13 Jbeta reverse primers. Patients stayed on tofacitinib for 6 to 18 months and then had 6 months of follow-up off drug so that delayed response and recurrence could be assessed. Study-wide conclusions, independent of this receptor: Unlike mouse skin, where gammadelta T cells dominate, normal human skin contains resident alphabeta T cells that get sequenced too, which complicates analysis of the scalp TCR repertoire. Tofacitinib significantly lowered scalp clonality and the number of expanded CD8+ clones among the top 100 scalp clones. Many expanded lesional clones were found to persist in scalp and blood during tofacitinib treatment, and relapse after treatment cessation may be partly explained by this persistence. TCR sequences shared between patients were less clear than in mice, possibly partly because of HLA diversity in the patient population. Because the treated cohort was small and had just a single nonresponder, larger studies are needed to establish links between baseline CD8+ expansion and response. Compared with normal scalp, lesional scalp, particularly in alopecia totalis/universalis, had higher clonality and more expanded CD8+ clones, which suggests antigenic drive.

To prepare the library, the immunoSEQ multiplex PCR assay was applied. RNA was extracted from all samples and reverse transcribed into cDNA, which served as template for TCR sequencing. SuperScript III was used for first-strand cDNA synthesis, primed with a 2:1 mix of oligo-dT and random hexamers. A synthetic immune receptor repertoire was used to measure amplification bias, and any remaining bias was corrected computationally. The paper's processing steps were these. Raw reads were preprocessed to remove errors, and CDR3 was defined by IMGT conventions from the conserved cysteine to phenylalanine. Clonality was calculated as 1 minus Shannon entropy normalized by log2 of the number of productive unique TCRs. Scalp TCRbeta sequences were cross-referenced with sorted blood CD4 and CD8 repertoires so that the CD4 or CD8 identity of scalp clones could be inferred. In TCRdb, the immuneACCESS table is reduced to in-frame sequences with V and J assigned. These tables do not hold every clone; where another copy was compared, an unresolved V gene accounts for under half, and the others remain unexplained. That table gives V, J and clone size, and the DNA gave D and trimming. The sample has approximately 210,000 clones on record, over 60% of them singletons. The ten largest make up roughly 1.2% of the sample.

To note about this clone: Its antigen is currently not known. No qualities accompany the bases; no much larger clone lies one base away.

Taken from cysteine to phenylalanine, the CDR3 has 12 residues. Of all the DNA, just the CDR3 is kept, 36 bases in frame from base 1. CDR1 and CDR2, looked up from the germline V gene (reference sequence), are LNHDA and SQIVND. The germline V and J ends show losses of 10 bases and 5 bases respectively, and no gene match explains 6 bases of the junction. Taken with the paper, the label for treatment or condition translates to: oral pan-JAK inhibitor, 5-10 mg twice daily. From alopecia areata patients, peripheral blood was collected along with lesional scalp punch biopsies. After PBMCs were isolated by density centrifugation and stained for CD3, CD4 and CD8, a FACSAria was used to sort CD4+ and CD8+ T cells.

The sequence joins TRBV19 to TRBJ1-1; 8 of the junction bases match TRBD1. This sample comprised CD4+ T cells sorted from blood, obtained between weeks 43 and 45, from a patient treated with tofacitinib. The TCR was taken from a human donor with alopecia areata. The CDR3 here reads CATRTGKTEAFF. The nucleotides read TGTGCCACCAGGACAGGGAAAACTGAAGCTTTCTTT.